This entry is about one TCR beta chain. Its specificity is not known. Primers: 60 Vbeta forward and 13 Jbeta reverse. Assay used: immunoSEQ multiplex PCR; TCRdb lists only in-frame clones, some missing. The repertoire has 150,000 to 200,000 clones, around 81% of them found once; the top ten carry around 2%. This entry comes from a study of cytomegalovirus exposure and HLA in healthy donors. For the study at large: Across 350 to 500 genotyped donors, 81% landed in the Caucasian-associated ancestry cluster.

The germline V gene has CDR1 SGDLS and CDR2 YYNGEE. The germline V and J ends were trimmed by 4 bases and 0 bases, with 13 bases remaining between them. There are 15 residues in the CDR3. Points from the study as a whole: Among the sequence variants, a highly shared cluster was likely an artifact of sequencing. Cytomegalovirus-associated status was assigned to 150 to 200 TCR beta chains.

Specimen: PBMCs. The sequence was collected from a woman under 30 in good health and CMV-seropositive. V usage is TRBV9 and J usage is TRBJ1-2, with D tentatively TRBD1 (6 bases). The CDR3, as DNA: TGTGCCAGCAGCATATCGGGGGGGCCTAACTATGGCTACACCTTC. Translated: CASSISGGPNYGYTF.